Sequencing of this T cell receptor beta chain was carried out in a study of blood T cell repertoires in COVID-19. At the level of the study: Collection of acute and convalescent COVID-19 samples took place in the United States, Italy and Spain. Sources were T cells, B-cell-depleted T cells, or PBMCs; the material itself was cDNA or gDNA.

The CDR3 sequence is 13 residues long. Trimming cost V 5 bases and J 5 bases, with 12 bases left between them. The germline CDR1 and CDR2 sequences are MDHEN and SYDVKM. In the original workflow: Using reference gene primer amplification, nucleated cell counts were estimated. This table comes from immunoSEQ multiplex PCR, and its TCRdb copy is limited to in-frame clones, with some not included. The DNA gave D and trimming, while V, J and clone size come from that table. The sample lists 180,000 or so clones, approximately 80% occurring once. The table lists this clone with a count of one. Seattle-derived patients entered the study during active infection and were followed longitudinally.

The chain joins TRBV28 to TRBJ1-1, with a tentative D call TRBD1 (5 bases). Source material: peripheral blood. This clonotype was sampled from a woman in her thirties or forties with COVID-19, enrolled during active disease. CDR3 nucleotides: TGTGCCAGCAGTGAGCAGGGAAGGACTGAAGCTTTCTTT. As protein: CASSEQGRTEAFF.